This T cell receptor (beta chain) was sequenced during a study of response to subunit inactivated influenza vaccine (dated by TCRdb to the late 2010s). The study in broad terms: To follow how T cells responded to a trivalent subunit inactivated influenza vaccine, the researchers relied on deep quantitative profiling of the T cell receptor repertoire. Results the study describes overall, beyond this receptor: The authors proposed that each seasonal influenza vaccination may bring in only a limited number of new T cells.

CDR1 SNHLY and CDR2 FYNNEI are derived from the germline V gene. The junction carries 5 bases between V and J, which are trimmed by 6 bases and 5 bases respectively. The CDR3 sequence holds 11 residues, the cysteine and phenylalanine included. CDR3 DNA is the only sequence kept; it has 33 bases, read in frame from the first base. Comment on this clonotype: Its antigen is still unknown. Base qualities are not recorded, but no much larger clone differs from it by a single base.

The protocol used for the library was RT-PCR. TCRdb lists the instrument as Illumina HiSeq 2500. TCRdb redid the processing of the public reads, applying fastp at Q25 and MiXCR, and retained in-frame beta chains. Each CDR3 protein gets just one entry, which takes the most common genes and DNA from the rows behind it. The sample includes 590,000 or so distinct CDR3 sequences, with approximately 15% observed a single time. The top ten constitute approximately 7.6% of the sample. The chain couples TRBV2 to TRBJ2-1, with the D gene not clear enough to name. The TCR comes from a man in his fifties or sixties who received an inactivated influenza vaccine. Donor details come from another sample of the same person, matched by shared clones. Material: PBMCs from blood, obtained 14 to 15 days before vaccination. CDR3 sequence: CASRDNNEQFF. DNA sequence: TGTGCCAGCAGAGATAACAATGAGCAGTTCTTC.